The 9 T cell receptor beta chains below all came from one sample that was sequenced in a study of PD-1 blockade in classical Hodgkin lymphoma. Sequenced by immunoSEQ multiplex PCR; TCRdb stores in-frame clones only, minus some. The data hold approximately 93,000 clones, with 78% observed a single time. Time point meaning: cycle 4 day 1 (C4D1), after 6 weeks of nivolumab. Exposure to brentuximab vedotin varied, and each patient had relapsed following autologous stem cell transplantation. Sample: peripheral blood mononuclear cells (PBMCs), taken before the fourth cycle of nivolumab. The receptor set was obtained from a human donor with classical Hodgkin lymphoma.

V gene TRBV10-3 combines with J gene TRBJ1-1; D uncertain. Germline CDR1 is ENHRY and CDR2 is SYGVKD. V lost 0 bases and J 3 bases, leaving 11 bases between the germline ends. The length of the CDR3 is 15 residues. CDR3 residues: CAISESKGQDTEAFF. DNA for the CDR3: TGTGCCATCAGTGAGTCGAAGGGTCAGGACACTGAAGCTTTCTTT.

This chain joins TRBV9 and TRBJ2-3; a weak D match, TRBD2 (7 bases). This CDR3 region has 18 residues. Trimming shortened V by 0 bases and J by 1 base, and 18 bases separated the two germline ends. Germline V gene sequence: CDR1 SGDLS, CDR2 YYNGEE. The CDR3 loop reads CASSVDVGGPWGTDTQYF. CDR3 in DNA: TGTGCCAGCAGCGTAGACGTGGGGGGGCCGTGGGGCACAGATACGCAGTATTTT.

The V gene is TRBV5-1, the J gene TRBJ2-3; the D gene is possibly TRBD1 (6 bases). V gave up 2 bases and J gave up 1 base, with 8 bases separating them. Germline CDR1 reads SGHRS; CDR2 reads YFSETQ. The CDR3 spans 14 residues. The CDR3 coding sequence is TGCGCCAGCAGCTTCAGGGGAGGCACAGATACGCAGTATTTT. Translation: CASSFRGGTDTQYF.

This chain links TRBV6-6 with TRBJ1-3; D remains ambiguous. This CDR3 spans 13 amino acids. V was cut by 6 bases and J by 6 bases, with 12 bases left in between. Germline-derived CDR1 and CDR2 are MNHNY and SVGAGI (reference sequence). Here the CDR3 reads CASRLGPENTIYF. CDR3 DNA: TGTGCCAGCAGACTGGGTCCGGAAAACACCATATATTTT.

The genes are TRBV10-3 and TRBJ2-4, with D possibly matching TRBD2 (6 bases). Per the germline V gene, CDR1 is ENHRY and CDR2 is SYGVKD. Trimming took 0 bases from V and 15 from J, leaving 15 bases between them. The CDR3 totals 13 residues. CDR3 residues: CAISESKEGLRYF. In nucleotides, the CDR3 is TGTGCCATCAGTGAGTCTAAGGAGGGACTCCGGTACTTC.

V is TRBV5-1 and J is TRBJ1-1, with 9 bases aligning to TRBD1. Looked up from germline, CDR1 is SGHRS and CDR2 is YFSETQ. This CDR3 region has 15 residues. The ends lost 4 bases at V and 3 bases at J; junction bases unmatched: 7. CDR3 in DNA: TGCGCCAGCAGCCTCCTGGGACAGGGAGACACTGAAGCTTTCTTT. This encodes CASSLLGQGDTEAFF.

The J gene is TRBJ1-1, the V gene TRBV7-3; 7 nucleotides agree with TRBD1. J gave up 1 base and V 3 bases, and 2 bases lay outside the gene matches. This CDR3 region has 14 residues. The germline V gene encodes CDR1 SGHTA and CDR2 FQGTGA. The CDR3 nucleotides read TGTGCCAGCAGCTTGACAGGGCCGAACACTGAAGCTTTCTTT. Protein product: CASSLTGPNTEAFF.

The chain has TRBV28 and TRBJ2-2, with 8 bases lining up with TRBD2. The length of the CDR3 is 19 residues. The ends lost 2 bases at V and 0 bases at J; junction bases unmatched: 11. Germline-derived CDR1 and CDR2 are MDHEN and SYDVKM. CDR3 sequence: CASSLRVWVRGANTGELFF. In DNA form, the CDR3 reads TGTGCCAGCAGTTTAAGGGTATGGGTGCGGGGGGCGAACACCGGGGAGCTGTTTTTT.

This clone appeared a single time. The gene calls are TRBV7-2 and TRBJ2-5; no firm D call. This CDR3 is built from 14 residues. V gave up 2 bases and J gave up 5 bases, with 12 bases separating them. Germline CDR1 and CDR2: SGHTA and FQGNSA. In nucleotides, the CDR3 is TGTGCCAGCAGCTTATTGAGCAGAAGGGAGACCCAGTACTTC. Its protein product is CASSLLSRRETQYF.